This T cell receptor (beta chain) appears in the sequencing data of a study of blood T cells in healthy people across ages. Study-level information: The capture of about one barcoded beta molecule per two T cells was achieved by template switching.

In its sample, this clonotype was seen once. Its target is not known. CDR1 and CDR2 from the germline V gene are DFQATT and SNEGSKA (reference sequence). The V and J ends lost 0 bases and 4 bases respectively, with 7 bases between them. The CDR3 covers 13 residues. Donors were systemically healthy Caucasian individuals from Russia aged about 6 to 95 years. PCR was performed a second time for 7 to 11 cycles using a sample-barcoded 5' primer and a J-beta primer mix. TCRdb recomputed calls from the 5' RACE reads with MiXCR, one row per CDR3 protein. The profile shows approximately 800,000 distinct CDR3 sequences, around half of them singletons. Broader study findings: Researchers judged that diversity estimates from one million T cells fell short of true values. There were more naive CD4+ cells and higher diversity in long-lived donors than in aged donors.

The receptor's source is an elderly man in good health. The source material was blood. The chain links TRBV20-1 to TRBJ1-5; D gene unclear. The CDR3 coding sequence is TGCAGTGCTAGAGAGTGGAGGAATCAGCCCCAGCATTTT. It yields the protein CSAREWRNQPQHF.